A selection of T cell receptor beta chains follows, all from one sample in a study of T cells in Graves' hyperthyroidism and ophthalmopathy. TCRdb reprocessed the multiplex PCR reads via MiXCR and lists one record per CDR3 protein. This sample has some 510,000 distinct CDR3 sequences; around 21% occur once, and the top ten carry approximately 25%. Sequenced sample: blood. Source of these receptors: a man aged 18 to 29 with Graves' hyperthyroidism. The CDR3 runs from the conserved cysteine through the conserved F or W.

v_gene: TRBV12-3/TRBV12-4
len: 19
j_gene: TRBJ1-2
CDR3aa: CASSSFLGKRQGAISVGTF

v_gene: TRBV7-8
len: 16
j_gene: TRBJ1-2
CDR3aa: CASSLRTGGAYYGYTF

v_gene: TRBV9
len: 15
j_gene: TRBJ1-2
CDR3aa: CASKGALKGLDGYTF

v_gene: TRBV11-1
len: 16
j_gene: TRBJ1-2
CDR3aa: CASSLSGTDGNYGYTF

v_gene: TRBV6-5
len: 14
j_gene: TRBJ1-1
CDR3aa: CASSYAQGGPEAFF

v_gene: TRBV5-4
len: 12
j_gene: TRBJ2-7
CDR3aa: CASSSPQGEQYF

v_gene: TRBV29-1
len: 13
j_gene: TRBJ1-2
CDR3aa: CSVSGTGHHGYTF

v_gene: TRBV5-8
len: 15
j_gene: TRBJ1-1
CDR3aa: CASSFQGWMNTEAFF

v_gene: TRBV7-9
len: 15
j_gene: TRBJ2-2
CDR3aa: CASSWTSGATGELFF

v_gene: TRBV6-1
len: 12
j_gene: TRBJ2-5
CDR3aa: CASSSGAETQYF

v_gene: TRBV20-1
len: 13
j_gene: TRBJ2-7
CDR3aa: CSVNRGRGGEQYF

v_gene: TRBV6-4
len: 17
j_gene: TRBJ1-5
CDR3aa: CASSDHSGTRFGQPQHF

v_gene: TRBV3-1
len: 14
j_gene: TRBJ2-7
CDR3aa: CASSQGRNRYEQYF

v_gene: TRBV6-5
len: 13
j_gene: TRBJ1-2
CDR3aa: CASSYSSGSGYTF

v_gene: TRBV19
len: 14
j_gene: TRBJ2-2
CDR3aa: CASSTTGVVGELFF

v_gene: TRBV7-3
len: 15
j_gene: TRBJ2-7
CDR3aa: CASSLIAGGPSEQYF

v_gene: TRBV30
len: 13
j_gene: TRBJ2-7
CDR3aa: CACTNGGAYEQYF

v_gene: TRBV29-1
len: 13
j_gene: TRBJ2-5
CDR3aa: CSAKGQEQETQYF

v_gene: TRBV20-1
len: 15
j_gene: TRBJ2-7
CDR3aa: CSALLAGGPSYEQYF

v_gene: TRBV14
len: 13
j_gene: TRBJ1-5
CDR3aa: CASSQERGQPQHF